Listed here are 25 T cell receptor beta chains from one sample, sequenced in a study of blood T cell repertoires in COVID-19 (TCRdb year 2020). The library was obtained by the immunoSEQ multiplex PCR assay. Held by TCRdb, this immuneACCESS table contains in-frame sequences only and omits some clones. Under half of the omission traces to an unresolved V gene where checked; the cause of the rest is unknown. This sample lists around 480,000 clones; 87% were detected once. The ten top clones hold roughly 0.72% of the sample. Sequencing input: PBMCs or T cells enriched from blood (not recorded which). The receptors originated from a woman between 18 and 29 years old who had recovered from COVID-19.

The rearrangement uses TRBV5-6 and TRBJ1-2, with 10 positions matching TRBD1. The V gene end was trimmed by 3 bases and the J gene end by 4 bases; junction bases not matched to a gene: 3. Germline assignment: CDR1 SGHDT and CDR2 YYEEEE. The length of the CDR3 is 14 residues. The CDR3 nucleotides are TGTGCCAGCAGCTGGGGGACAGGGGCCTATGGCTACACCTTC. The encoded protein is CASSWGTGAYGYTF.

The gene calls are TRBV28 and TRBJ2-6; D might be TRBD1 (6 bases). The CDR3 is 15 amino acids. The V end lost 5 bases, the J end lost 0 bases, and 8 bases lay between the germline ends. Germline assignment: CDR1 MDHEN and CDR2 SYDVKM. The CDR3 coding sequence is TGTGCCAGCAGTCCAGGGGACTCTGGGGCCAACGTCCTGACTTTC. Its protein product is CASSPGDSGANVLTF.

CDR3 DNA: TGCGCCAGCAGCCAAGGGGAGGGATACTATGGCTACACCTTC. This sequence encodes CASSQGEGYYGYTF. This chain uses TRBV4-1 with TRBJ1-2; D unclear. Germline V gene data show CDR1 as MGHRA and CDR2 as YSYEKL. The CDR3 has 14 residues. Trimming took 1 base from V and 3 from J, leaving 9 bases between them.

The sample holds a few counts of this clone. The J gene is TRBJ2-2, the V gene TRBV5-4; 7 nucleotides match TRBD1. The length of the CDR3 is 14 residues. The germline V gene encodes CDR1 SGHNT and CDR2 YYREEE (reference sequence). V dropped 0 bases and J dropped 9; count of bases not matched to a gene: 5. Here the CDR3 reads CASSLDRGERELFF. As DNA, the CDR3 is TGTGCCAGCAGCTTGGACAGGGGAGAGCGGGAGCTGTTTTTT. The entire variable domain, with the rest obtained from reference TRBV5-4 and TRBJ2-2, is as follows: ETGVTQSPTHLIKTRGQQVTLRCSSQSGHNTVSWYQQALGQGPQFIFQYYREEENGRGNFPPRFSGLQFPNYSSELNVNALELDDSALYLCASSLDRGERELFFGEGSRLTVL.

V usage is TRBV19 and J usage is TRBJ1-5; D not resolved. V was shortened by 5 bases and J by 6 bases, with 14 bases between the two germline ends. The CDR3 length is 14 residues. Germline CDR1 is LNHDA and CDR2 is SQIVND (reference sequence). CDR3 in amino acids: CASSFGRGTQPQHF. The CDR3 DNA reads as TGTGCCAGTAGTTTCGGGCGGGGTACTCAGCCCCAGCATTTT.

The V call is TRBV18, the J call TRBJ2-6; 8 bases are shared with TRBD1. Trimming cost V 5 bases and J 0 bases; bases outside gene matches: 6. The germline V gene has CDR1 KGHSH and CDR2 LQKENI. The CDR3 spans 17 residues. The CDR3 DNA reads TGTGCCAGCTCAAGAGGACAGGGATCCTCTGGGGCCAACGTCCTGACTTTC. It translates to CASSRGQGSSGANVLTF.

The V gene is TRBV2, the J gene TRBJ1-4; tentatively, D is TRBD1 (5 bases). The V gene's germline CDR1 is SNHLY and CDR2 FYNNEI. V lost 7 bases, J lost 8 bases, and 14 bases lay in between. This CDR3 contains 13 residues. CDR3 nucleotide sequence: TGTGCCAGCAAAGGGGAGGCTGGCGAAAAACTGTTTTTT. Encoded protein: CASKGEAGEKLFF. Looking up the rest from reference TRBV2 and TRBJ1-4 gives the full variable domain: EPEVTQTPSHQVTQMGQEVILRCVPISNHLYFYWYRQILGQKVEFLVSFYNNEISEKSEIFDDQFSVERPDGSNFTLKIRSTKLEDSAMYFCASKGEAGEKLFFGSGTQLSVL.

The chain recombines TRBV30 with TRBJ1-2; D is uncertain. The CDR3 totals 11 residues. The V gene lost 1 base and the J gene lost 8 bases, with 8 bases spanning the gap. Germline loops: CDR1 GTSNPN, CDR2 SVGIG (reference sequence). The CDR3 DNA reads as TGTGCCTGGAGTGCAGCGGGAGGCTACACCTTC. Its protein product is CAWSAAGGYTF.

V usage is TRBV4-1 and J usage is TRBJ2-5, with TRBD2 matching 7 bases. Germline V gives CDR1 MGHRA, CDR2 YSYEKL. This CDR3 contains 17 residues. The V and J ends lost 1 base and 7 bases, in that order; junction bases with no gene match: 15. CDR3 bases: TGCGCCAGCAGCCAAGTTTTACTAGCGACCTTAACGGGGACCCAGTACTTC. It codes for CASSQVLLATLTGTQYF.

In its sample, this clone was seen once. The chain has TRBV5-5 and TRBJ1-2; unclear D gene. Germline assignment: CDR1 SGHKS and CDR2 YYEKEE (reference sequence). CDR3 length: 14 residues. The V gene lost 0 bases and the J gene lost 2 bases, with 8 bases spanning the gap. The CDR3: CASSLDSPNYGYTF. The DNA of the CDR3 is TGTGCCAGCAGCTTGGACAGTCCGAACTATGGCTACACCTTC.

The rearrangement uses TRBV18 and TRBJ2-2, with a tentative D call TRBD1 (6 bases). V was pared by 6 bases and J by 6 bases, with 14 bases between. CDR3 size: 14 residues. From germline, CDR1 is KGHSH and CDR2 LQKENI. In DNA, the CDR3 is TGTGCCAGCTCCCCTAACGACAGGCCCGGGGAGCTGTTTTTT. Its protein product is CASSPNDRPGELFF.

V is TRBV5-4 and J is TRBJ1-1; D not resolved. CDR3 length equals 14 residues. CDR1 and CDR2 from the germline V gene are SGHNT and YYREEE (reference sequence). Trimming shortened V by 0 bases and J by 0 bases, and 6 bases separated the two germline ends. The CDR3 DNA reads as TGTGCCAGCAGCTTGGAAACGGTGAACACTGAAGCTTTCTTT. Its translation is CASSLETVNTEAFF.

This chain connects TRBV7-9 to TRBJ2-3, with 7 bases lining up with TRBD1. Germline V gene data show CDR1 as SEHNR and CDR2 as FQNEAQ (reference sequence). V dropped 5 bases and J dropped 2; count of bases not matched to a gene: 7. This CDR3 has 15 amino acids. Here the CDR3 DNA reads TGTGCCAGCAGCCCTCGAGGGGGCGACACAGATACGCAGTATTTT. Translation: CASSPRGGDTDTQYF.

The genes are TRBV29-1 and TRBJ1-2, with D unresolved. The CDR3 is 14 residues long. Trimming shortened V by 6 bases and J by 4 bases, and 18 bases separated the two germline ends. Germline values: CDR1 SQVTM, CDR2 ANQGSEA. The CDR3 DNA follows: TGCAGCGTCGAGCCTTCTTCAAATGGCTATGGCTACACCTTC. It translates to CSVEPSSNGYGYTF. The full variable domain, its missing parts supplied by reference TRBV29-1 and TRBJ1-2, is SAVISQKPSRDICQRGTSLTIQCQVDSQVTMMFWYRQQPGQSLTLIATANQGSEATYESGFVIDKFPISRPNLTFSTLTVSNMSPEDSSIYLCSVEPSSNGYGYTFGSGTRLTVV.

V usage is TRBV18 and J usage is TRBJ1-6; D is uncertain. This CDR3 contains 18 residues. Trimming shortened V by 2 bases and J by 0 bases, and 14 bases separated the two germline ends. Germline V lookup: CDR1 KGHSH, CDR2 LQKENI. DNA for the CDR3: TGTGCCAGCTCACCAAGAGTCGCGGGCAGCTCCTATAATTCACCCCTCCACTTT. Translating it yields CASSPRVAGSSYNSPLHF. Variable domain in full (rest from reference TRBV18 and TRBJ1-6): NAGVMQNPRHLVRRRGQEARLRCSPMKGHSHVYWYRQLPEEGLKFMVYLQKENIIDESGMPKERFSAEFPKEGPSILRIQQVVRGDSAAYFCASSPRVAGSSYNSPLHFGNGTRLTVT.

The chain employs TRBV7-2 and TRBJ2-7, with 8 bases that match TRBD1. CDR3 length: 16 amino acids. Germline CDR1 reads SGHTA; CDR2 reads FQGNSA. The V segment lost 1 base and the J segment 0 bases; nucleotides outside the gene matches: 5. DNA for the CDR3: TGTGCCAGCAGCTTAGTGTCGGGACAGGCCTCCTACGAGCAGTACTTC. This encodes CASSLVSGQASYEQYF.

The chain is built from TRBV7-2 and TRBJ1-2; D perhaps matches TRBD1 (6 bases). CDR3 length equals 15 residues. Trimming shortened V by 1 base and J by 4 bases, and 13 bases separated the two germline ends. The germline V gene encodes CDR1 SGHTA and CDR2 FQGNSA. The CDR3 DNA follows: TGTGCCAGCAGCTTAGGGGCAGGGGATTCCTATGGCTACACCTTC. Translating it yields CASSLGAGDSYGYTF.

The V and J genes are TRBV2 and TRBJ1-1; the D is unclear. The V gene's germline CDR1 is SNHLY and CDR2 FYNNEI. Trimming took 2 bases from V and 7 from J, leaving 8 bases between them. CDR3 length: 12 residues. This chain's CDR3 is CASSEPGNEAFF. CDR3 coding DNA: TGTGCCAGCAGTGAACCGGGAAATGAAGCTTTCTTT.

This clone was observed a handful of times. The chain combines TRBV7-9 with TRBJ2-2; tentative D call: TRBD2 (5 bases). Looked up from germline, CDR1 is SEHNR and CDR2 is FQNEAQ (reference sequence). Trimming stripped 2 bases from V and 0 bases from J, with 7 bases between. This CDR3 has 15 amino acids. This chain's CDR3 is CASSLRTANTGELFF. CDR3 nucleotide sequence: TGTGCCAGCAGCTTACGGACTGCGAACACCGGGGAGCTGTTTTTT. Using reference TRBV7-9 and TRBJ2-2 for the parts outside the CDR3, the full variable domain is DTGVSQNPRHKITKRGQNVTFRCDPISEHNRLYWYRQTLGQGPEFLTYFQNEAQLEKSRLLSDRFSAERPKGSFSTLEIQRTEQGDSAMYLCASSLRTANTGELFFGEGSRLTVL.

V and J are TRBV19 and TRBJ1-5; D is possibly TRBD1 (6 bases). This CDR3 is built from 14 residues. CDR1 is LNHDA, CDR2 SQIVND, per germline (reference sequence). Trimming left V 5 bases short and J 7 bases short, with 15 bases between. CDR3 nucleotides: TGTGCCAGTAGTCCCCGGAACAGGGAACAGCCCCAGCATTTT. This codes for CASSPRNREQPQHF. Drawing the rest from reference TRBV19 and TRBJ1-5, the complete variable domain is DGGITQSPKYLFRKEGQNVTLSCEQNLNHDAMYWYRQDPGQGLRLIYYSQIVNDFQKGDIAEGYSVSREKKESFPLTVTSAQKNPTAFYLCASSPRNREQPQHFGDGTRLSIL.

This clone has a single count. This chain connects TRBV27 to TRBJ1-6, with TRBD1 identical over 7 bases. Per germline, CDR1 MNHEY and CDR2 SMNVEV (reference sequence). This CDR3 region has 14 residues. V gave up 3 bases and J gave up 9 bases; unmatched junction bases: 5. In DNA, the CDR3 is TGTGCCAGCAGTTTCCGGGACAGTGGTTCACCCCTCCACTTT. Amino acid sequence: CASSFRDSGSPLHF.

This chain connects TRBV7-8 to TRBJ1-2, with D tentatively TRBD1 (5 bases). The CDR3 spans 14 residues. The germline V gene has CDR1 SGHVS and CDR2 FQNEAQ. Trimming removed 3 bases from V and 4 bases from J, with 12 bases in between. The CDR3 is CASSLEGRGYGYTF. CDR3 bases: TGTGCCAGCAGCTTGGAGGGAAGGGGCTATGGCTACACCTTC.

The chain recombines TRBV5-1 with TRBJ2-5; D possibly corresponds to TRBD2 (5 bases). The CDR3 runs 15 residues. The germline V and J ends were trimmed by 4 bases and 7 bases, with 20 bases remaining between them. Germline values: CDR1 SGHRS, CDR2 YFSETQ. The CDR3 region has the DNA TGCGCCAGCAGCGTCCTTGACTTACAAGGAGGGACCCAGTACTTC. As protein: CASSVLDLQGGTQYF.

V gene TRBV12-3 or TRBV12-4 combines with J gene TRBJ2-5; possible D gene TRBD1, 5 bases. Trimming cost V 8 bases and J 2 bases, with 12 bases left between them. The CDR3 consists of 13 residues. Here the CDR3 reads CASGQGIQETQYF. CDR3 bases: TGTGCCAGCGGTCAGGGAATTCAAGAGACCCAGTACTTC.

The chain joins TRBV3-1 (or the pseudogene TRBV3-2) to TRBJ1-2; 9 nucleotides agree with TRBD1. V was pared by 4 bases and J by 6 bases, with 6 bases of the junction left unmatched. CDR3 length: 14 amino acids. Germline V gene lookup returns CDR1 LGHDT and CDR2 YNNKEL (reference sequence). The CDR3 sequence is CASSLGTGMDGYTF. Here the CDR3 DNA reads TGTGCCAGCAGCCTTGGGACAGGGATGGATGGCTACACCTTC.